This TCR beta chain was recovered during a study of identical twins (dated by TCRdb to about 2016). As for the study more broadly: TCR alpha and beta repertoires from monozygotic twins, unrelated adults of various ages and cord blood were deep-sequenced to test whether fetal clonotypes persist. To rule out contamination, the twin experiments were replicated at different times with different library preparation protocols. The full study reports these points: Zero-insertion analyses could be partly confounded by invariant T cells such as MAIT and iNKT, although diverse VJ usage argued against such confounding for most clonotypes. In beta out-of-frame sequences, excess twin sharing was weaker, because having fewer shared sequences lowered the signal-to-noise ratio. Compared with coincidental sharing between unrelated individuals, out-of-frame TCR alpha sequences shared between twins showed an excess of sequences with low generation probability. Fewer insertions were carried by abundant cord blood beta clonotypes; a weaker similar trend was observed in young adult naive repertoires, while no such trend was observed in memory repertoires. Because the same donors could not be followed over many years, conclusions were based on cross-sectional statistical analysis. In monozygotic twins, out-of-frame TCR alpha sharing was systematically underestimated by recombination models, although the models agreed with sharing between unrelated individuals.

All donors were healthy Caucasians. Three pairs of female monozygotic twins, all aged about 18 to 29 years, made up the twin cohort. Peripheral blood mononuclear cells were used as the source from which RNA for TCR libraries was isolated. In the germline V gene (reference sequence), CDR1 corresponds to DFQATT and CDR2 to SNEGSKA. Between the V and J ends, shortened by 0 bases and 0 bases respectively, the junction contains 11 bases. The cysteine opens and the phenylalanine closes a CDR3 of 15 amino acids. CDR3 DNA is the only sequence kept; it has 45 bases, read in frame from the first base. This clonotype was recorded at least ten times. There is no known antigen for this receptor. One base away there is no much larger clone; base qualities are not given. The library was made by 5' RACE. For sequencing, an Illumina HiSeq 2000 was employed. A universal primer binding site was added through template switching, and the final cDNA carried a unique molecular identifier so that TCR cDNA molecules could be counted accurately. Specific primers in the conserved constant-segment region were used to synthesize first-strand cDNA for the TCR alpha and beta chains. Each cDNA library was double barcoded, with a SMART-Mk sample barcode plus Illumina barcodes, to control for contamination. TruSeq adapter sequences and Illumina sample barcodes were added in two successive PCR steps. TCR alpha and beta cDNA libraries were sequenced on the Illumina HiSeq platform with custom primers. The original methods were these. Unique molecular identifiers were extracted from raw reads with MiGEC, and CDR3 positions were determined with MiXCR. For each individual, recombination models were inferred using an EM algorithm with the repgenHMM and IGoR tools. The analysis of shared clonotypes was done with the tcR package in R, with sharing normalized by the product of cloneset sizes. To study raw recombination without the effects of thymic and clonal selection, out-of-frame nonproductive sequences were analyzed. TCRdb took the public reads, trimmed them with fastp at Q25, ran MiXCR for clone calling and kept in-frame beta chains. Rows are unified per CDR3 protein, each entry keeping the most common DNA and genes. Clone size and V and J calls follow TCRdb, not the original study. Present in this sample are just under 650,000 distinct CDR3 sequences, about 7% of which were seen just once. The leading ten clones occupy about 1.5% of the sample.

The same sample was also used in a study of yellow fever vaccine responses in identical twins. As that second study puts it: According to the authors, in identical twins the way T cells responded to vaccination appeared partly convergent and partly personalized. Focusing on identical twins, the study followed the T cell clones that responded to the vaccine, and did so with precision.

The sample taken for sequencing was PBMCs. This clonotype originated in a woman younger than 30 in good health. The chain joins TRBV20-1 to TRBJ1-1; no D segment can be confidently identified. The CDR3 in this case is CSARDLAGMNTEAFF. The base sequence is TGCAGTGCTAGAGATCTCGCGGGAATGAACACTGAAGCTTTCTTT.